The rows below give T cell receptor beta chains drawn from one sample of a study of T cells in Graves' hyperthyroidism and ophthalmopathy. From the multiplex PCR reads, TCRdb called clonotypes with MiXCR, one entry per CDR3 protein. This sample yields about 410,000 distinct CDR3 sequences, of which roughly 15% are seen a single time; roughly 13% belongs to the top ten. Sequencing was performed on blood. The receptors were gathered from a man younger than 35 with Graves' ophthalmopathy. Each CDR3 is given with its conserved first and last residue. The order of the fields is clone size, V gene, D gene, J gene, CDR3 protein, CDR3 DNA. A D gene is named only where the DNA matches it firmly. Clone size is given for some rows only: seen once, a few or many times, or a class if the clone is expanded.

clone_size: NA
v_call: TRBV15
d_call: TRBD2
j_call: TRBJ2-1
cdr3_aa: CATSRGTSGGAKKQFF
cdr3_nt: TGTGCCACCAGCAGAGGGACTAGCGGGGGGGCCAAAAAGCAGTTCTTC

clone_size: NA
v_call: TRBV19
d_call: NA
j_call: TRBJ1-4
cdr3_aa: CASSPGELNEKLFF
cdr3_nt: TGTGCCAGTAGCCCAGGGGAGCTTAATGAAAAACTGTTTTTT

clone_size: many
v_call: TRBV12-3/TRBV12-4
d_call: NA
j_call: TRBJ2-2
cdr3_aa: CASSKSWAGTDTGELFF
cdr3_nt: TGTGCCAGCAGCAAATCTTGGGCAGGGACGGACACCGGGGAGCTGTTTTTT

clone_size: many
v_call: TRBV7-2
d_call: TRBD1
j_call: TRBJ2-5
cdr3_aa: CASSLLQGAETQYF
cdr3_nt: TGTGCCAGCAGCTTACTACAGGGGGCAGAGACCCAGTACTTC

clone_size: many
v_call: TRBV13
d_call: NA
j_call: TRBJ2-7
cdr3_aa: CASSRSTENYEQYF
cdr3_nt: TGTGCCAGCAGCCGCTCCACAGAAAACTACGAGCAGTACTTC

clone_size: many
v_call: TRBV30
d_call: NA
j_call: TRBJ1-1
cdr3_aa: CAWSRRDEAFF
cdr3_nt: TGTGCCTGGAGTCGTAGGGATGAAGCTTTCTTT

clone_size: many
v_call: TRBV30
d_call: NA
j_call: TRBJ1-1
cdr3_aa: CAWSEYREAFF
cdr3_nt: TGTGCCTGGAGCGAATACAGGGAAGCTTTCTTT

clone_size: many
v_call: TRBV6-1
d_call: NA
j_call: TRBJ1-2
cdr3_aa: CASSEYPGNGYTF
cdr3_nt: TGTGCCAGCAGTGAATACCCGGGTAATGGCTACACCTTC

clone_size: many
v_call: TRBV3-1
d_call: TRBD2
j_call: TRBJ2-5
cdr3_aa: CASSLHSSGDYQETQYF
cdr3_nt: TGTGCCAGCAGCCTTCATTCTAGCGGAGATTACCAAGAGACCCAGTACTTC

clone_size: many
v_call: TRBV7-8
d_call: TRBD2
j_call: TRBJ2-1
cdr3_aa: CASSPDSGREFF
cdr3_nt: TGTGCCAGCAGTCCCGATAGCGGGAGGGAGTTCTTC

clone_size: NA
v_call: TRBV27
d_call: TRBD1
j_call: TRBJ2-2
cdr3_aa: CASSSTGTGVTGELFF
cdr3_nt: TGTGCCAGCAGTTCTACCGGGACAGGGGTTACCGGGGAGCTGTTTTTT

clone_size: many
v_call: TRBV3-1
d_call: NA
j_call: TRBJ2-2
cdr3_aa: CASSQVAGIGELFF
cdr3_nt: TGTGCCAGCAGCCAAGTCGCTGGAATCGGGGAGCTGTTTTTT

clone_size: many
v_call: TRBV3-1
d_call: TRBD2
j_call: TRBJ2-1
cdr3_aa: CASSPGLAGEDEQFF
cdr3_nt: TGTGCCAGCAGCCCGGGACTAGCGGGGGAAGATGAGCAGTTCTTC

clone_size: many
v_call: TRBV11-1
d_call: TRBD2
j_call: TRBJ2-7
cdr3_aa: CASSFADSSGFSYEQYF
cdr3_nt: TGTGCCAGCAGCTTCGCAGATTCTAGCGGATTTTCCTACGAGCAGTACTTC

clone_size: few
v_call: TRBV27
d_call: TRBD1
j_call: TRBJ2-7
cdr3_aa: CASSHSGGLSYEQYF
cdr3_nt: TGTGCCAGCAGTCATTCAGGGGGCCTTTCCTACGAGCAGTACTTC

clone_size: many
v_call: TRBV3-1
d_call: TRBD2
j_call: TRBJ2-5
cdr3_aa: CASSQDWTSLEETQYF
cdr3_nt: TGTGCCAGCAGCCAAGACTGGACTAGCTTGGAAGAGACCCAGTACTTC

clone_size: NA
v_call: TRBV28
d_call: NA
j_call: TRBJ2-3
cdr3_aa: CATPWQYF
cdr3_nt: TGTGCCACCCCATGGCAGTATTTT

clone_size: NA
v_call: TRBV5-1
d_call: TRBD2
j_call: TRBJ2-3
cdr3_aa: CASRLAGGRTDTQYF
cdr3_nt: TGCGCCAGCAGGTTAGCGGGGGGCCGCACAGATACGCAGTATTTT

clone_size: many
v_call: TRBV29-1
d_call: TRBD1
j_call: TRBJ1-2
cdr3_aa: CSAGRTGELSNYGYTF
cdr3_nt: TGCAGCGCCGGAAGGACAGGGGAACTATCTAACTATGGCTACACCTTC

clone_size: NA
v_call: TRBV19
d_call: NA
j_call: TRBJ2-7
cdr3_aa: CASSISPGSYEQYF
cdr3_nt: TGTGCCAGTAGTATAAGCCCAGGGTCCTACGAGCAGTACTTC

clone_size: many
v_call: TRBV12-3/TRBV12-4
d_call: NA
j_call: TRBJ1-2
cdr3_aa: CASSLIQGYGHGYTF
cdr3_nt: TGTGCCAGCAGTCTAATACAGGGATACGGACATGGCTACACCTTC

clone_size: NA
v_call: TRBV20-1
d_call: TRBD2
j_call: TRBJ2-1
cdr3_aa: CSARGVGRGVDNEQFF
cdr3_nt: TGCAGTGCTCGAGGGGTAGGGCGGGGGGTTGACAATGAGCAGTTCTTC

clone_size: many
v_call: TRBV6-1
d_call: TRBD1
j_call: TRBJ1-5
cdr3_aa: CAIEAGQVSEPQHF
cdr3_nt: TGTGCCATAGAAGCGGGACAGGTATCCGAGCCCCAGCATTTT

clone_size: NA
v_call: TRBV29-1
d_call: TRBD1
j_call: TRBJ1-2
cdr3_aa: CRVGQANYGYTF
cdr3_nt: TGCCGCGTAGGACAGGCTAACTATGGCTACACCTTC

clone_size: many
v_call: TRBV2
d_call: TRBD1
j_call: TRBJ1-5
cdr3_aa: CASSEAIRGNQPQHF
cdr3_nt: TGTGCCAGCAGTGAAGCGATCAGGGGGAATCAGCCCCAGCATTTT

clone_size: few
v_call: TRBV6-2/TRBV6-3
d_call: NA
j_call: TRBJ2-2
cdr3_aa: CASRGDGRRDGELFF
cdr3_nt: TGTGCCAGCAGAGGGGACGGCCGAAGGGACGGGGAGCTGTTTTTT

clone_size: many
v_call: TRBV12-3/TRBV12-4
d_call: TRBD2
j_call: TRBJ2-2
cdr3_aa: CASTPGLAGGRGELFF
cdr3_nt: TGTGCCAGCACCCCGGGACTAGCGGGGGGCCGCGGGGAGCTGTTTTTT

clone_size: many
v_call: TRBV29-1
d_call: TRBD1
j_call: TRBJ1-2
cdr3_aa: CSVEEDRGLNYGYTF
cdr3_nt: TGCAGCGTTGAAGAAGACAGGGGGCTCAACTATGGCTACACCTTC

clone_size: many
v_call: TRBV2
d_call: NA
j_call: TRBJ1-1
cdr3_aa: CASSGLQQGGNTEAFF
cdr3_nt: TGTGCCAGCAGTGGACTCCAACAGGGCGGGAACACTGAAGCTTTCTTT

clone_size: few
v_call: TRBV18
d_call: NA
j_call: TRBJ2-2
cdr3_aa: CASSPPRGAGEPFF
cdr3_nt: TGTGCCAGCTCACCACCGAGGGGCGCCGGGGAGCCGTTTTTT

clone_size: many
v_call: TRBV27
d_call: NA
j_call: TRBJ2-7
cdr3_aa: CAARGRHAYEQYF
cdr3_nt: TGTGCCGCGCGAGGACGGCATGCCTACGAGCAGTACTTC

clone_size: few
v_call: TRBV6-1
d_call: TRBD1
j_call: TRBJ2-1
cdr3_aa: CASSFTGTESSYNEQFF
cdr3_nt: TGTGCCAGCAGTTTCACCGGGACAGAGTCATCCTACAATGAGCAGTTCTTC

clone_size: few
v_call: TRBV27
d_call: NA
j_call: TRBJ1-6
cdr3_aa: CASSLEGPLHF
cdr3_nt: TGTGCCAGCAGTTTAGAGGGACCCCTCCACTTT

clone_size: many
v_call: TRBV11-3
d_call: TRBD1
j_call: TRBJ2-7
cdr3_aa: CASRAGQGYEQYF
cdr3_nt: TGTGCCAGCAGGGCGGGACAGGGCTACGAGCAGTACTTC

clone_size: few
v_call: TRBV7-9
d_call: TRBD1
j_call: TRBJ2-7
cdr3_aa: CASSAQTGRHLKGTYEQYF
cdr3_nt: TGTGCCAGCAGCGCCCAGACAGGGCGCCATCTTAAGGGGACCTACGAGCAGTACTTC

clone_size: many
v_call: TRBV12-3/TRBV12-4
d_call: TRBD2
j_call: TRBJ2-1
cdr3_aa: CASSRTSDEQFF
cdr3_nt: TGTGCCAGCAGCCGTACTAGCGACGAGCAGTTCTTC

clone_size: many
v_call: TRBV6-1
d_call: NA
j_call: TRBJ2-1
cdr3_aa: CASSYPGPSYNEQFF
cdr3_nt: TGTGCCAGCAGTTACCCGGGACCGTCCTACAATGAGCAGTTCTTC

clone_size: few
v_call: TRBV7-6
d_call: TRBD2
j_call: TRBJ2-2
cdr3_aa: CASSLAIDRIGLAGVAGELFF
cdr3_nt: TGTGCCAGCAGCTTAGCTATCGATCGTATTGGACTAGCGGGAGTGGCCGGGGAGCTGTTTTTT

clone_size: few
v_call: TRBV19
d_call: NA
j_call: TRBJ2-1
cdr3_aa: CASTRDSSYNEQFF
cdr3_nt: TGTGCCAGTACTCGGGACTCCTCCTACAATGAGCAGTTCTTC

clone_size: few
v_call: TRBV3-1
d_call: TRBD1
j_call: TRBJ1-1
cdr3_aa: CASSPSDRPNTEAFF
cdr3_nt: TGTGCCAGCAGCCCCTCGGACAGGCCGAACACTGAAGCTTTCTTT